This entry lists 29 T cell receptor beta chains sequenced from one sample in a study of blood T cell repertoires in COVID-19. Clones were sequenced by immunoSEQ multiplex PCR, and TCRdb holds only the in-frame ones, with some missing. The data contain tens of thousands of clones, roughly 83% of them singletons. The sample consisted of peripheral blood. These receptors all stem from a human donor with acute or convalescent COVID-19. The donor label of this sample is uncertain.

J is TRBJ2-5 and V is TRBV3-1 (or the pseudogene TRBV3-2), with 7 positions matching TRBD1. Per germline, CDR1 LGHDT and CDR2 YNNKEL (reference sequence). With V trimmed by 4 bases and J by 1 base, 3 bases remained unmatched. This CDR3 is 14 amino acids long. This CDR3 reads CASSPGTVQETQYF. CDR3 DNA sequence: TGTGCCAGCAGCCCAGGGACAGTCCAAGAGACCCAGTACTTC.

The chain recombines TRBV19 with TRBJ2-1; TRBD1 aligns across 10 bases. The germline CDR1 and CDR2 sequences are LNHDA and SQIVND (reference sequence). V was pared by 1 base and J by 3 bases, with 3 bases of the junction left unmatched. The CDR3 has 16 residues. In nucleotides, the CDR3 is TGTGCCAGTAGTATAGCGGACAGGGGGGTCTACAATGAGCAGTTCTTC. Its translation: CASSIADRGVYNEQFF.

V is TRBV6-2 or TRBV6-3 and J is TRBJ1-4; weak D call: TRBD1 (6 bases). The V gene lost 2 bases and the J gene lost 8 bases, with 15 bases spanning the gap. Per the germline V gene, CDR1 is MNHEY and CDR2 is SVGEGT. The length of the CDR3 is 15 residues. The chain's CDR3 is CASSYRPLRGEKLFF. The CDR3 DNA reads as TGTGCCAGCAGTTACCGGCCTTTAAGGGGGGAAAAACTGTTTTTT.

This chain uses TRBV7-9 with TRBJ1-4, with 8 bases matching TRBD1. There are 15 residues in the CDR3. V lost 5 bases and J lost 7; bases outside the gene matches: 9. Germline V lookup: CDR1 SEHNR, CDR2 FQNEAQ (reference sequence). CDR3 coding DNA: TGTGCCAGCAGCCCCCCCGCAGGGGGCCCTGAAAAACTGTTTTTT. Translation gives CASSPPAGGPEKLFF.

Points on this clone: One end of the junction is discordant with germline, which a read error may explain. The V call is TRBV11-2, the J call TRBJ2-5, with 12 bases aligning to TRBD1. The CDR3 length is 16 residues. The germline V gene has CDR1 SGHAT and CDR2 FQNNGV. CDR3: CASSLVGTGGQKTQYF. The CDR3 nucleotides read TGTGCCAGCAGCTTAGTTGGGACAGGGGGCCAAAAGACCCAGTACTTC.

This chain connects TRBV27 to TRBJ2-1; possibly TRBD2 for D (6 bases). The germline V and J ends were trimmed by 8 bases and 3 bases, with 20 bases remaining between them. CDR1 and CDR2 from the germline V gene are MNHEY and SMNVEV (reference sequence). This CDR3 contains 16 residues. CDR3 nucleotides: TGTGCCAGCCTCCCTCGGCAGGGAGGACTCTACAATGAGCAGTTCTTC. It is translated as CASLPRQGGLYNEQFF.

This clone was picked up one time. The chain is built from TRBV24-1 and TRBJ2-2, with 12 bases matching TRBD1. This CDR3 region has 17 residues. V shed 9 bases, J shed 4 bases, and the junction held 11 bases outside the gene matches. Germline V lookup: CDR1 KGHDR, CDR2 SFDVKD. The CDR3 DNA reads TGTGCCACCGGAGGCATGAGGGACAGGGGGCTCACCGGGGAGCTGTTTTTT. Protein sequence: CATGGMRDRGLTGELFF.

V gene TRBV14 combines with J gene TRBJ2-7; TRBD2 agrees at 10 bases. This CDR3 contains 14 residues. Looked up from germline, CDR1 is SGHDN and CDR2 is FVKESK. The V gene end was trimmed by 3 bases and the J gene end by 5 bases; junction bases not matched to a gene: 4. CDR3 coding DNA: TGTGCCAGCAGCCAGAGCGGGAGGGGAAACGAGCAGTACTTC. Translated: CASSQSGRGNEQYF.

CDR3 region: CASNIFRGMGTDTQYF. The CDR3 DNA follows: TGTGCCAGCAACATCTTCAGGGGGATGGGGACAGATACGCAGTATTTT. The rearrangement links TRBV7-9 to TRBJ2-3, with 7 bases that match TRBD1. This CDR3 has 16 residues. Germline V lookup: CDR1 SEHNR, CDR2 FQNEAQ (reference sequence). Unmatched junction bases numbered 13, after V lost 7 bases and J lost 3 bases.

V and J are TRBV11-2 and TRBJ2-1; D might be TRBD2 (7 bases). CDR3 length: 15 amino acids. CDR1 is SGHAT, CDR2 FQNNGV, per germline. Deletions cut 5 bases from V and 4 bases from J, with 15 bases between. CDR3 nucleotides: TGTGCCAGCAGCCCGATAGGGAGGGGGTACAATGAGCAGTTCTTC. This codes for CASSPIGRGYNEQFF.

J is TRBJ2-7 and V is TRBV6-5, with 9 bases fitting TRBD2. The CDR3 runs to 15 residues. Per the germline V gene, CDR1 is MNHEY and CDR2 is SVGAGI. V shed 5 bases and J 2 bases; nucleotides not matched to a gene: 7. CDR3 sequence: CASSPIAGAPYEQYF. CDR3 nucleotides: TGTGCCAGCAGTCCGATAGCGGGGGCTCCCTACGAGCAGTACTTC.

The chain employs TRBV6-2 or TRBV6-3 and TRBJ2-2, with a tentative D call TRBD1 (7 bases). Deletions cut 4 bases from V and 5 bases from J, with 20 bases between. Germline values: CDR1 MNHEY, CDR2 SVGEGT. This CDR3 has 17 residues. The CDR3 nucleotides read TGTGCCAGCAGTTTGGGGAGGACAGGAGGGGCAACCGGGGAGCTGTTTTTT. This translates into CASSLGRTGGATGELFF.

V gene TRBV27 combines with J gene TRBJ1-1; D might be TRBD1 (6 bases). CDR3 length: 16 amino acids. V was cut by 3 bases and J by 2 bases, with 16 bases left in between. The V gene's germline CDR1 is MNHEY and CDR2 SMNVEV (reference sequence). The CDR3 here is CASSFLGAGENTEAFF. CDR3 nucleotides: TGTGCCAGCAGTTTCTTGGGGGCCGGGGAAAACACTGAAGCTTTCTTT.

The gene calls are TRBV5-1 and TRBJ2-1; D perhaps matches TRBD2 (6 bases). The V gene lost 3 bases and the J gene lost 6 bases, with 19 bases spanning the gap. The germline gives CDR1 SGHRS, CDR2 YFSETQ. The CDR3 contains 16 residues. CDR3 loop: CASSSLSGWGVNEQFF. CDR3 coding DNA: TGCGCCAGCAGCTCCCTTAGCGGCTGGGGGGTCAATGAGCAGTTCTTC.

The chain carries TRBV4-1 and TRBJ1-4; tentatively, D is TRBD1 (6 bases). This CDR3 is 15 amino acids long. Germline assignment: CDR1 MGHRA and CDR2 YSYEKL. Trimming removed 3 bases from V and 8 bases from J, with 16 bases in between. CDR3 DNA: TGCGCCAGCAGCCACTTACAAAGGGGGGGGGAAAAACTGTTTTTT. It yields the protein CASSHLQRGGEKLFF.

As to this clone: The junction differs from germline at one of its ends, possibly a read error. The chain has TRBV5-1 and TRBJ2-1, with 9 bases matching TRBD1. The length of the CDR3 is 13 residues. Germline V CDR1 and CDR2: SGHRS, YFSETQ. In DNA form, the CDR3 reads TGCGCCAGCAACTTGGACAGGGGTGGTGAGCAGTTCTTC. Translated, it gives CASNLDRGGEQFF.

For the CDR3, the DNA is TGTGCCAGCAGCGTAGCTTCCGACAGGGCCCACGAGCAGTACTTC. Its translation is CASSVASDRAHEQYF. This chain uses TRBV9 with TRBJ2-7; the match to TRBD1 covers 7 bases. Germline V gives CDR1 SGDLS, CDR2 YYNGEE. Unmatched junction bases numbered 8, after V lost 0 bases and J lost 5 bases. The CDR3 totals 15 residues.

This chain uses TRBV7-3 with TRBJ2-5; 8 bases match TRBD2. The CDR3 has 16 residues. Germline V CDR1 and CDR2: SGHTA, FQGTGA. Trimming took 5 bases from V and 2 from J; bases not matched to a gene: 10. DNA of the CDR3: TGTGCCAGCAGCCCGGGAGTAGCGGGATGGCAAGAGACCCAGTACTTC. Encoded protein: CASSPGVAGWQETQYF.

The chain combines TRBV14 with TRBJ1-2; D remains ambiguous. Germline V gene data show CDR1 as SGHDN and CDR2 as FVKESK. The V end was cut by 4 bases, the J end by 4 bases, with 13 bases between. The CDR3 runs 14 residues. CDR3 residues: CASSRSGGFYGYTF. CDR3 DNA: TGTGCCAGCAGCCGTAGTGGAGGATTCTATGGCTACACCTTC.

V and J are TRBV4-1 and TRBJ1-3, with a weak D call TRBD1 (5 bases). Germline V gene sequence: CDR1 MGHRA, CDR2 YSYEKL. The CDR3 runs to 12 residues. Trimming removed 0 bases at V and 11 bases at J, with 8 bases between. The CDR3 loop reads CASSQDQGSIYF. The CDR3, as DNA: TGCGCCAGCAGCCAAGATCAGGGATCCATATATTTT.

The genes are TRBV3-1 (or the pseudogene TRBV3-2) and TRBJ2-7, with a tentative D call TRBD1 (6 bases). V gave up 3 bases and J gave up 3 bases, with 9 bases separating them. Germline-derived CDR1 and CDR2 are LGHDT and YNNKEL (reference sequence). The CDR3 is 13 amino acids. This CDR3 is CASSHAQGYEQYF. DNA for the CDR3: TGTGCCAGCAGCCATGCACAGGGCTACGAGCAGTACTTC.

CDR3 bases: TGTGCCAGTAGTCCTACCCGAGTTGAAGCTTTCTTT. It translates to CASSPTRVEAFF. J is TRBJ1-1 and V is TRBV19; D gene uncertain. The CDR3 has 12 amino acids. The V end lost 5 bases, the J end lost 7 bases, and 11 bases lay between the germline ends. Germline assignment: CDR1 LNHDA and CDR2 SQIVND (reference sequence).

The V and J genes are TRBV30 and TRBJ2-7, with a weak D call TRBD2 (7 bases). Germline V gene sequence: CDR1 GTSNPN, CDR2 SVGIG (reference sequence). Trimming took 7 bases from V and 6 from J, leaving 22 bases between them. CDR3 length: 14 amino acids. CDR3 DNA: TGTGCCTCCACCCTGGTCGGGGGGCCAACCGAGCAGTACTTC. Its translation: CASTLVGGPTEQYF. The whole variable domain, remainder taken from reference TRBV30 and TRBJ2-7, is SQTIHQWPATLVQPVGSPLSLECTVEGTSNPNLYWYRQAAGRGLQLLFYSVGIGQISSEVPQNLSASRPQDRQFILSSKKLLLSDSGFYLCASTLVGGPTEQYFGPGTRLTVT.

This chain links TRBV5-3 with TRBJ1-1; D is perhaps TRBD1 (6 bases). TRBV5-3 is an open reading frame, and its role is uncertain. Trimming cost V 4 bases and J 1 base, with 14 bases left between them. The CDR3 totals 15 residues. This chain's CDR3 is CARSQNQTGNTEAFF. The DNA of the CDR3 is TGTGCCAGAAGCCAGAATCAGACAGGGAACACTGAAGCTTTCTTT.

V and J are TRBV7-9 and TRBJ2-7; TRBD1 matches at 9 bases. This CDR3 region has 16 residues. Trimming at V came to 2 bases and at J to 8 bases, leaving 13 bases not matched to a gene. Germline CDR1 SEHNR, CDR2 FQNEAQ (reference sequence). The CDR3 bases are TGTGCCAGCAGCTTATTTGTTGGGACAGGGACCCCCCAGCAGTACTTC. Amino acid sequence: CASSLFVGTGTPQQYF. Combining the CDR3 with reference TRBV7-9 and TRBJ2-7 gives the whole variable domain DTGVSQNPRHKITKRGQNVTFRCDPISEHNRLYWYRQTLGQGPEFLTYFQNEAQLEKSRLLSDRFSAERPKGSFSTLEIQRTEQGDSAMYLCASSLFVGTGTPQQYFGPGTRLTVT.

The rearrangement links TRBV28 to TRBJ2-4; perhaps TRBD1 as D (5 bases). V lost 8 bases and J 0 bases, leaving 8 bases between the germline ends. This CDR3 region has 13 residues. Germline-derived CDR1 and CDR2 are MDHEN and SYDVKM. Written as DNA, the CDR3 is TGTGCCAGCCAACAGGCAGCCAAAAACATTCAGTACTTC. Its translation: CASQQAAKNIQYF. Looking up the rest from reference TRBV28 and TRBJ2-4 gives the full variable domain: DVKVTQSSRYLVKRTGEKVFLECVQDMDHENMFWYRQDPGLGLRLIYFSYDVKMKEKGDIPEGYSVSREKKERFSLILESASTNQTSMYLCASQQAAKNIQYFGAGTRLSVL.

The chain carries TRBV5-4 and TRBJ2-5, with 8 bases lining up with TRBD1. The CDR3 is made up of 14 amino acids. CDR1 and CDR2 (germline): SGHNT, YYREEE (reference sequence). Trimming at V came to 6 bases and at J to 6 bases, leaving 10 bases not matched to a gene. CDR3 coding DNA: TGTGCCAGCACCGCCGACAGGGGATGGAAGACCCAGTACTTC. Translating it yields CASTADRGWKTQYF.

This chain links TRBV6-4 with TRBJ1-5, with 8 bases fitting TRBD1. This CDR3 has 15 amino acids. The germline CDR1 and CDR2 sequences are MRHNA and SNTAGT. Trimming took 2 bases from V and 5 from J; bases not matched to a gene: 5. The DNA for the CDR3 is TGTGCCAGCAGTGACATGACAGGGGCACATCAGCCCCAGCATTTT. It codes for CASSDMTGAHQPQHF.

The chain employs TRBV7-3 and TRBJ2-7; weak D call: TRBD1 (6 bases). The V end lost 2 bases, the J end lost 2 bases, and 16 bases lay between the germline ends. The germline V gene has CDR1 SGHTA and CDR2 FQGTGA. The CDR3 length is 16 residues. The CDR3 DNA follows: TGTGCCAGCAGCTTAGGTTTGCAGGGGCCTCCCTACGAGCAGTACTTC. Amino acid sequence: CASSLGLQGPPYEQYF.